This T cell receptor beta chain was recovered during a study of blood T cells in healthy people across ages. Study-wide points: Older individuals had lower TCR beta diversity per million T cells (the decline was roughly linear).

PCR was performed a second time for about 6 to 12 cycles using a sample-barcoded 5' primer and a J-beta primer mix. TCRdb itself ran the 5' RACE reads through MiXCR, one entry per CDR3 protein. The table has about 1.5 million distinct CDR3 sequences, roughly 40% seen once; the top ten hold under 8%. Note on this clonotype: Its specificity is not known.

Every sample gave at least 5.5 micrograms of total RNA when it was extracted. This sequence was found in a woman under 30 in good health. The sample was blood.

CDR3 sequence (DNA): TGTGCCAGCAGCCCGGGGGACAGGAAAAAATACGAAAACCTCTACGAGCAGTACTTC. Encoded protein: CASSPGDRKKYENLYEQYF. The chain links TRBV21-1 to TRBJ2-7; the D call TRBD1 from the table was never checked on the DNA. TRBV21-1 is a documented pseudogene. CDR3 length: 19 residues.